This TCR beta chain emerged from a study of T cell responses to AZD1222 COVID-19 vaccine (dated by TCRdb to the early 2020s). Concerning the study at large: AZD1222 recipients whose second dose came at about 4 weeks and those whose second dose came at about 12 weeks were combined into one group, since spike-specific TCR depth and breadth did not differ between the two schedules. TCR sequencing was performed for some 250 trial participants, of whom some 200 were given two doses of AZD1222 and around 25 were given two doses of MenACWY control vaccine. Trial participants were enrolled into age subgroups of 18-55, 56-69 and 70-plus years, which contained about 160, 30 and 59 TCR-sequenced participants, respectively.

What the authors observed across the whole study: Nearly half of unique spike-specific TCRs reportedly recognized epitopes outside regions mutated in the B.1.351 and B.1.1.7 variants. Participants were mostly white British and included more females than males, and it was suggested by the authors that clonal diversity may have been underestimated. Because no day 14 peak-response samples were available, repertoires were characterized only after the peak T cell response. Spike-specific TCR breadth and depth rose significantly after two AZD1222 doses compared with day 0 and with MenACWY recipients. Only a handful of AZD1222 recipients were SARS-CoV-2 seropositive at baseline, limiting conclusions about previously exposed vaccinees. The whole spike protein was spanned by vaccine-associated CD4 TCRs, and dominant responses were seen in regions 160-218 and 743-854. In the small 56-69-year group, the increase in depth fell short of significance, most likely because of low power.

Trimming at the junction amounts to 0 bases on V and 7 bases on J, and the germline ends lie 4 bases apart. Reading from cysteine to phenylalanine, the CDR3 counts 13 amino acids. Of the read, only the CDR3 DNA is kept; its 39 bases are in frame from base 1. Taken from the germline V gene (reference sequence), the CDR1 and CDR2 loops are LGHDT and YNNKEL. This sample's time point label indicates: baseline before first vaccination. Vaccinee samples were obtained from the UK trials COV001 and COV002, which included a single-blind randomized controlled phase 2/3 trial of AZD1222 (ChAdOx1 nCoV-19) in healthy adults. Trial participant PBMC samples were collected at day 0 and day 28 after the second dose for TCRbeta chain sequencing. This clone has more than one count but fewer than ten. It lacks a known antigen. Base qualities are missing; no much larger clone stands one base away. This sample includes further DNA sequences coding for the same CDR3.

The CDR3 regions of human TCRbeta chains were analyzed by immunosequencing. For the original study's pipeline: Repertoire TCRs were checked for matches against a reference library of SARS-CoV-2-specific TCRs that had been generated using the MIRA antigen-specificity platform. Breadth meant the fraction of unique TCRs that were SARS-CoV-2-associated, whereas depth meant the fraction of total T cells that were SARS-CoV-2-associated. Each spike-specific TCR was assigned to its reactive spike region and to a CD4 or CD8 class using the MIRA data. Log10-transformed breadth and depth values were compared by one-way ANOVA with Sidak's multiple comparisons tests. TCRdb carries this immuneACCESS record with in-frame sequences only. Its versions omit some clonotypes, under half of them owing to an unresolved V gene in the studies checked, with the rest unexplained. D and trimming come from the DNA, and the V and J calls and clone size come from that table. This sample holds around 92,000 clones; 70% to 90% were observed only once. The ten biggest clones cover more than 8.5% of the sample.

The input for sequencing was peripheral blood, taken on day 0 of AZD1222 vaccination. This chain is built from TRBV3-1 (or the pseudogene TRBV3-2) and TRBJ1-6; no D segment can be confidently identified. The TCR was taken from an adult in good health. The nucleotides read TGTGCCAGCAGCCAAGATCTAAATTCACCCCTCCACTTT. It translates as CASSQDLNSPLHF.